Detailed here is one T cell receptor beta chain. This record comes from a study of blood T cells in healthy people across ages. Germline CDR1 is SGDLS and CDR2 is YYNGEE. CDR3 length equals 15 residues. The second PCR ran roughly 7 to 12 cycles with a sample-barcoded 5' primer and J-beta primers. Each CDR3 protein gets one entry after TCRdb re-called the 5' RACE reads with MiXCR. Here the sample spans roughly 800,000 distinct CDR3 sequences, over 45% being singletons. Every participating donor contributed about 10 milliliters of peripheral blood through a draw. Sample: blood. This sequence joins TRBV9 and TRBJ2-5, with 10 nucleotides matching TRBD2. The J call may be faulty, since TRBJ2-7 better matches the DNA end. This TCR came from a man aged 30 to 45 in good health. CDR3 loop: CASSVRAGGIYEQYF. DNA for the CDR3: TGTGCCAGCAGCGTTCGAGCGGGGGGGATCTACGAGCAGTACTTC.